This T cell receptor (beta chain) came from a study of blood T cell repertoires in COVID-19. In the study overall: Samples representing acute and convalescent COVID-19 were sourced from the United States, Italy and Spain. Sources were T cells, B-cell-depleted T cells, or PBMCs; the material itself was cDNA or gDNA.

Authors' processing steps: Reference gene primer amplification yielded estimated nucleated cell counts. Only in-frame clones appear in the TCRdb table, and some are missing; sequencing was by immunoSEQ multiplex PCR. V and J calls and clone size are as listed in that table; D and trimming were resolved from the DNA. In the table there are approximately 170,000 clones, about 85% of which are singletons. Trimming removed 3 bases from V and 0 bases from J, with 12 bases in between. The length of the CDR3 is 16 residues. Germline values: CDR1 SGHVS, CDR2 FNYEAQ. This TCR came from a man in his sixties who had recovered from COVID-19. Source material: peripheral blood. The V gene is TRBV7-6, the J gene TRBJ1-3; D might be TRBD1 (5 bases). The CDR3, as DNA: TGTGCCAGCAGCTTGGCGGGACGGTACTCTGGAAACACCATATATTTT. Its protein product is CASSLAGRYSGNTIYF.